This T cell receptor (beta chain) was sequenced in a study of cytomegalovirus exposure and HLA in healthy donors. About the study: Samples from HLA-typed donors yielded approximately 80 million unique TCRs in an early data release.

A note on this clone: Its antigen remains unknown.

Trimming shortened V by 4 bases and J by 2 bases, and 11 bases separated the two germline ends. Germline lookup yields CDR1 ENHRY and CDR2 SYGVKD. There are 14 residues in the CDR3. Broader study findings: The classifier reportedly diagnosed cytomegalovirus status with high sensitivity and specificity. Later analysis identified several of the most significant clusters that appeared linked to common viral pathogens.

PCR primers comprised 60 Vbeta and 13 Jbeta primers. Method: immunoSEQ multiplex PCR; TCRdb's copy keeps in-frame clones and lacks some. The sample records around 150,000 clones, 75% being singletons. This cohort consisted of healthy bone marrow donors. The sequence came from a woman aged 40 to 49 in good health and CMV-seropositive. The sample comprised PBMCs. V gene TRBV10-3 combines with J gene TRBJ2-5; D is perhaps TRBD1 (5 bases). CDR3 sequence: CAISGSRGQETQYF. In DNA, the CDR3 is TGTGCCATCAGTGGCTCTAGGGGACAAGAGACCCAGTACTTC.